What follows are 27 T cell receptor beta chains derived from one specimen sequenced in a study of blood T cell repertoires in COVID-19. The table came from immunoSEQ multiplex PCR; TCRdb's copy has only in-frame clones and leaves some out. The repertoire has 200,000 to 250,000 clones, roughly nine tenths of them found once; the top ten carry 3% to 3.5%. The source material was PBMCs or T cells enriched from blood (not recorded which). The receptors here all came from a woman aged 45 to 65 in a cohort exposed to, infected with or recovered from COVID-19 (not recorded which).

This chain connects TRBV19 to TRBJ1-3; D is undetermined. The CDR3 is 14 amino acids. CDR1 is LNHDA and CDR2 is SQIVND in the germline V gene (reference sequence). V was trimmed by 6 bases and J by 0 bases, leaving 9 bases between them. The CDR3 DNA reads TGTGCCAGTAGCCATTTGAGCTCTGGAAACACCATATATTTT. It is translated as CASSHLSSGNTIYF.

This rearrangement joins TRBV21-1 to TRBJ1-1; the table names TRBD1, a call not compared with the DNA. TRBV21-1 is an annotated pseudogene. The CDR3 is 16 amino acids. This CDR3 is CASSNRGQGRSTEAFF. The CDR3 DNA follows: TGTGCCAGCAGCAATAGGGGACAGGGAAGGAGCACTGAAGCTTTCTTT.

The V call is TRBV29-1, the J call TRBJ2-3, with D hard to call. The germline V gene has CDR1 SQVTM and CDR2 ANQGSEA. The germline V and J ends were trimmed by 7 bases and 2 bases, with 16 bases remaining between them. CDR3 size: 14 residues. Written as DNA, the CDR3 is TGCAGCGCCCGAGCTCTTTACTTCACAGATACGCAGTATTTT. Amino acids: CSARALYFTDTQYF.

This chain joins TRBV6-2 or TRBV6-3 and TRBJ2-7, with no clear D. V was shortened by 5 bases and J by 0 bases, with 8 bases between the two germline ends. Germline V gene sequence: CDR1 MNHEY, CDR2 SVGEGT. The CDR3 has 13 amino acids. Here the CDR3 reads CASSLVSSYEQYF. The CDR3 coding sequence is TGTGCCAGCAGTCTGGTCAGCTCCTACGAGCAGTACTTC.

J is TRBJ2-3 and V is TRBV4-2, with 9 bases that match TRBD2. CDR1 is LGHNA, CDR2 YNFKEQ, per germline. With V trimmed by 1 base and J by 4 bases, 9 bases remained unmatched. The CDR3 runs to 17 residues. The CDR3 sequence is CASSQANSGGWSDTQYF. The CDR3 coding sequence is TGTGCCAGCAGCCAAGCCAACAGCGGGGGGTGGTCAGATACGCAGTATTTT.

This chain joins TRBV4-1 and TRBJ1-2; D is possibly TRBD1 (6 bases). This CDR3 has 16 amino acids. V was pared by 0 bases and J by 3 bases, with 14 bases between. Germline CDR1 is MGHRA and CDR2 is YSYEKL. The DNA for the CDR3 is TGCGCCAGCAGCCAAGACAGTACAGGGAGATACTATGGCTACACCTTC. Encoded protein: CASSQDSTGRYYGYTF.

This clone was recorded only once. V gene TRBV7-9 combines with J gene TRBJ1-1; D not resolved. The CDR3 spans 16 residues. V lost 6 bases and J 3 bases, leaving 20 bases between the germline ends. The germline V gene encodes CDR1 SEHNR and CDR2 FQNEAQ (reference sequence). The CDR3 protein is CASRHWGKQRDTEAFF. CDR3 sequence (DNA): TGTGCCAGCAGACACTGGGGAAAACAGAGGGACACTGAAGCTTTCTTT.

In its sample, this clone was seen once. The chain couples TRBV13 to TRBJ2-1; the match to TRBD2 covers 11 bases. There are 20 residues in the CDR3. Germline values: CDR1 PRHDT, CDR2 FYEKMQ (reference sequence). V was clipped by 5 bases and J by 2 bases; unmatched bases: 17. The CDR3 is CASSVGWGTSGGSPYNEQFF. DNA of the CDR3: TGTGCCAGCAGCGTCGGGTGGGGCACTAGCGGGGGATCTCCCTACAATGAGCAGTTCTTC.

This clone came up a few times. This chain joins TRBV4-1 and TRBJ2-1, with 9 nucleotides matching TRBD1. Germline assignment: CDR1 MGHRA and CDR2 YSYEKL. J was trimmed by 0 bases and V by 1 base; bases with no gene match: 4. The CDR3 loop spans 17 amino acids. For the CDR3, the DNA is TGCGCCAGCAGCCAAGCTACAGGGGGCCCCTCCTACAATGAGCAGTTCTTC. Translation: CASSQATGGPSYNEQFF.

V usage is TRBV3-1 (or the pseudogene TRBV3-2) and J usage is TRBJ2-7; 7 bases are shared with TRBD1. Germline values: CDR1 LGHDT, CDR2 YNNKEL (reference sequence). With 3 bases clipped from V and 8 bases from J, the junction kept 4 bases outside the gene matches. The CDR3 loop spans 12 amino acids. CDR3 coding DNA: TGTGCCAGCAGCCACAGACAGGGCCAGCAGTACTTC. Translation gives CASSHRQGQQYF.

The chain carries TRBV15 and TRBJ2-2; 7 bases are shared with TRBD2. The CDR3 length is 15 residues. CDR1 LNHNV and CDR2 YYDKDF come from the germline V gene (reference sequence). The J segment lost 6 bases and the V segment lost 5 bases, leaving 9 bases of the junction unmatched. CDR3 in amino acids: CATSGGLGKSGELFF. The CDR3 region has the DNA TGTGCCACCAGCGGTGGACTAGGAAAGTCCGGGGAGCTGTTTTTT.

This clone was seen only a few times. The rearrangement links TRBV3-1 (or the pseudogene TRBV3-2) to TRBJ1-2, with 8 nucleotides matching TRBD1. Germline values: CDR1 LGHDT, CDR2 YNNKEL (reference sequence). The V gene end was trimmed by 3 bases and the J gene end by 8 bases; junction bases not matched to a gene: 2. The CDR3 sequence is 12 residues long. CDR3: CASSQDRDGYTF. The CDR3 nucleotides are TGTGCCAGCAGCCAGGACAGGGACGGCTACACCTTC.

The rearrangement uses TRBV7-2 and TRBJ1-2; a weak D match, TRBD1 (6 bases). V was pared by 5 bases and J by 4 bases, with 11 bases between. Germline lookup yields CDR1 SGHTA and CDR2 FQGNSA. The length of the CDR3 is 13 residues. CDR3 bases: TGTGCCAGCAGCAAGGGGGTTGGCTATGGCTACACCTTC. This sequence encodes CASSKGVGYGYTF.

V and J are TRBV6-1 and TRBJ2-1; 10 nucleotides match TRBD2. V gave up 4 bases and J gave up 9 bases; unmatched junction bases: 3. The germline V gene encodes CDR1 MNHNS and CDR2 SASEGT. CDR3 length equals 13 residues. The CDR3 protein is CASSGAGGIEQFF. Written as DNA, the CDR3 is TGTGCCAGCAGTGGAGCGGGGGGGATTGAGCAGTTCTTC.

The genes are TRBV25-1 and TRBJ1-6; TRBD1 matches at 9 bases. The V segment lost 3 bases and the J segment 8 bases; nucleotides outside the gene matches: 5. From germline, CDR1 is MGHDK and CDR2 SYGVNS. The CDR3 covers 15 residues. The CDR3, as DNA: TGTGCCAGCAGTGATCGGGACAGGGTCTATTCACCCCTCCACTTT. Its protein product is CASSDRDRVYSPLHF.

The chain is built from TRBV3-1 (or the pseudogene TRBV3-2) and TRBJ1-3, with D possibly matching TRBD1 (6 bases). The V end lost 1 base, the J end lost 4 bases, and 11 bases lay between the germline ends. The CDR3 has 15 residues. Germline CDR1 is LGHDT and CDR2 is YNNKEL (reference sequence). The DNA for the CDR3 is TGTGCCAGCAGCCAAGTCGGGGGGGGCGGAAACACCATATATTTT. It codes for CASSQVGGGGNTIYF.

This chain links TRBV7-6 with TRBJ1-3; D gene unclear. The CDR3 sequence is 17 residues long. Germline V CDR1 and CDR2: SGHVS, FNYEAQ. V gave up 1 base and J gave up 0 bases, with 13 bases separating them. CDR3 in amino acids: CASSLGPGPSSGNTIYF. The CDR3 DNA follows: TGTGCCAGCAGCTTAGGTCCAGGCCCATCCTCTGGAAACACCATATATTTT.

This clone was counted a few times. The V gene is TRBV6-5, the J gene TRBJ1-5; no firm D call. From germline, CDR1 is MNHEY and CDR2 SVGAGI. Trimming left V 4 bases short and J 4 bases short, with 5 bases between. The CDR3 spans 12 residues. CDR3 loop: CASSSLNQPQHF. CDR3 DNA sequence: TGTGCCAGCAGTTCCTTGAATCAGCCCCAGCATTTT.

V and J are TRBV28 and TRBJ2-7; the match to TRBD2 covers 7 bases. From germline, CDR1 is MDHEN and CDR2 SYDVKM. Trimming removed 5 bases from V and 6 bases from J; junction bases left unmatched: 13. The CDR3 has 15 residues. The DNA of the CDR3 is TGTGCCAGCAGTCCTGGGGGAGGGTCCGATTTCGAGCAGTACTTC. Translating it yields CASSPGGGSDFEQYF.

The rearrangement joins TRBV10-3 to TRBJ2-1, with TRBD1 identical over 10 bases. Germline assignment: CDR1 ENHRY and CDR2 SYGVKD. The V gene end was trimmed by 10 bases and the J gene end by 2 bases; junction bases not matched to a gene: 11. This CDR3 has 16 amino acids. CDR3 in amino acids: CATGGLTGGPYNEQFF. CDR3 sequence (DNA): TGTGCCACCGGGGGCCTGACAGGGGGCCCCTACAATGAGCAGTTCTTC.

This chain joins TRBV4-3 and TRBJ2-1; 8 bases align to TRBD2. V was clipped by 4 bases and J by 3 bases; unmatched bases: 11. The germline V gene has CDR1 LGHNA and CDR2 YSLEER. This CDR3 contains 17 residues. CDR3 bases: TGCGCCAGCAGCCTCCGTCGGTCGCGGGGGGACTACAATGAGCAGTTCTTC. Translated: CASSLRRSRGDYNEQFF.

This sequence joins TRBV9 and TRBJ2-7; possibly TRBD1 for D (6 bases). The CDR3 extends over 14 amino acids. Between the trimmed V and J ends, which lost 3 bases and 2 bases, there was a span of 12 bases. The germline gives CDR1 SGDLS, CDR2 YYNGEE. The CDR3 nucleotides are TGTGCCAGCAGCGCCGGGACATTTCCCTACGAGCAGTACTTC. This translates into CASSAGTFPYEQYF.

The genes are TRBV5-6 and TRBJ2-2; 7 nucleotides line up with TRBD1. The germline gives CDR1 SGHDT, CDR2 YYEEEE. The CDR3 spans 18 residues. V shed 5 bases and J 0 bases; nucleotides not matched to a gene: 13. CDR3 DNA: TGTGCCAGCAGTTACGACGGACAGGCGCCGACGAACACCGGGGAGCTGTTTTTT. Its translation is CASSYDGQAPTNTGELFF. The variable domain in full, with the rest retrieved from reference TRBV5-6 and TRBJ2-2, is DAGVTQSPTHLIKTRGQQVTLRCSPKSGHDTVSWYQQALGQGPQFIFQYYEEEERQRGNFPDRFSGHQFPNYSSELNVNALLLGDSALYLCASSYDGQAPTNTGELFFGEGSRLTVL.

The V gene is TRBV30, the J gene TRBJ1-2; perhaps TRBD1 as D (5 bases). The germline V gene encodes CDR1 GTSNPN and CDR2 SVGIG (reference sequence). The CDR3 contains 14 residues. Between the trimmed V and J ends, which lost 0 bases and 2 bases, there was a span of 10 bases. The CDR3 DNA reads TGTGCCTGGAGTGTGAACAGGTTCAACTATGGCTACACCTTC. Amino acids: CAWSVNRFNYGYTF.

J is TRBJ2-4 and V is TRBV5-1; 7 bases map to TRBD2. Germline lookup yields CDR1 SGHRS and CDR2 YFSETQ. There are 14 residues in the CDR3. Trimming took 4 bases from V and 5 from J; bases not matched to a gene: 6. This CDR3 reads CASSPTSVENIQYF. The CDR3 nucleotides read TGCGCCAGCAGCCCAACTAGCGTCGAAAACATTCAGTACTTC.

The V and J genes are TRBV7-3 and TRBJ2-5; D not resolved. CDR1 SGHTA and CDR2 FQGTGA come from the germline V gene. The CDR3 length is 13 residues. V was cut by 0 bases and J by 4 bases, with 6 bases left in between. Here the CDR3 reads CASSLTLRETQYF. CDR3 nucleotide sequence: TGTGCCAGCAGCTTAACCCTCAGAGAGACCCAGTACTTC.

The rearrangement links TRBV6-5 to TRBJ1-1, with 8 positions matching TRBD1. Germline CDR1 reads MNHEY; CDR2 reads SVGAGI. CDR3 size: 14 residues. Trimming took 10 bases from V and 8 from J; bases not matched to a gene: 15. CDR3 in amino acids: CATALPGTGGEAFF. The CDR3 nucleotides read TGTGCCACCGCGTTACCCGGGACAGGAGGCGAAGCTTTCTTT.